One sample yielded the 5 T cell receptor beta chains listed below, sequenced in a study of blood T cell repertoires in COVID-19. TCRdb's table, derived via immunoSEQ multiplex PCR, lists solely in-frame clones and lacks some. The table lists 220,000 or so clones, roughly four fifths of them singletons, with roughly 8.2% in the top ten. The source material was peripheral blood. The receptors were sampled from a woman older than 75 with COVID-19, enrolled during active disease.

The rearrangement joins TRBV3-1 (or the pseudogene TRBV3-2) to TRBJ2-2; a weak D match, TRBD2 (5 bases). This CDR3 is built from 15 residues. V was trimmed by 4 bases and J by 2 bases, leaving 11 bases between them. From germline, CDR1 is LGHDT and CDR2 YNNKEL (reference sequence). The CDR3 region has the DNA TGTGCCAGCAGCCCCCGAGCGGCTAACACCGGGGAGCTGTTTTTT. It codes for CASSPRAANTGELFF.

The chain recombines TRBV9 with TRBJ2-3; 9 positions match TRBD2. CDR1 and CDR2 from the germline V gene are SGDLS and YYNGEE. The CDR3 contains 16 residues. J lost 1 base, V lost 4 bases, and 7 bases had no gene match. The CDR3 protein is CASSPTSGTGTDTQYF. The CDR3 region has the DNA TGTGCCAGCAGCCCGACTAGCGGTACGGGCACAGATACGCAGTATTTT.

The chain recombines TRBV2 with TRBJ1-3, with D unresolved. The germline V gene encodes CDR1 SNHLY and CDR2 FYNNEI. The CDR3 contains 11 residues. Trimming took 4 bases from V and 8 from J, leaving 6 bases between them. CDR3: CASSGRDTIYF. CDR3 coding DNA: TGTGCCAGCAGTGGGCGGGACACCATATATTTT.

This clone was counted a single time. The chain carries TRBV7-9 and TRBJ1-2; unclear D gene. The CDR3 contains 13 residues. The V gene lost 3 bases and the J gene lost 3 bases, with 8 bases spanning the gap. CDR1 SEHNR and CDR2 FQNEAQ come from the germline V gene (reference sequence). The CDR3 spells CASSFAGDYGYTF. For the CDR3, the DNA is TGTGCCAGCAGCTTTGCGGGCGACTATGGCTACACCTTC. The complete variable domain, with remaining parts taken from reference TRBV7-9 and TRBJ1-2, reads DTGVSQNPRHKITKRGQNVTFRCDPISEHNRLYWYRQTLGQGPEFLTYFQNEAQLEKSRLLSDRFSAERPKGSFSTLEIQRTEQGDSAMYLCASSFAGDYGYTFGSGTRLTVV.

The gene calls are TRBV24-1 and TRBJ1-2, with a possible D match to TRBD1 (6 bases). CDR3 size: 12 residues. V gave up 10 bases and J gave up 8 bases, with 16 bases separating them. Germline assignment: CDR1 KGHDR and CDR2 SFDVKD. In nucleotides, the CDR3 is TGTGCCACATACTTACAGGGTTACGGCTACACCTTC. This codes for CATYLQGYGYTF.